One and the same sample provided the 18 T cell receptor beta chains below, sequenced in a study of identical twins. TCRdb independently ran MiXCR on the 5' RACE reads; one entry per CDR3 protein. Among some 1,700,000 distinct CDR3 sequences listed, less than 35% were seen once. Sequenced: cord blood. These receptors were collected from a newborn girl in good health.

This clonotype has only a few counts. The chain employs TRBV6-2 or TRBV6-3 and TRBJ2-4; weak D call: TRBD1 (6 bases). The J call is uncertain, as TRBJ2-7 better fits the DNA end. This CDR3 is 13 amino acids long. Per the germline V gene, CDR1 is MNHEY and CDR2 is SVGEGT. The CDR3 loop reads CASVGSRGHEQYF. The DNA of the CDR3 is TGTGCCAGTGTGGGGAGCAGGGGACACGAGCAGTACTTC.

Written as DNA, the CDR3 is TGCGCCAGCAGCGCAGTGAACACTGAAGCTTTCTTT. Its protein is CASSAVNTEAFF. The chain has TRBV5-1 and TRBJ1-1; D is ambiguous. Trimming stripped 4 bases from V and 0 bases from J, with 4 bases between. This CDR3 is built from 12 residues. Germline V gene sequence: CDR1 SGHRS, CDR2 YFSETQ.

This clonotype was recorded only once. The chain joins TRBV6-2 or TRBV6-3 to TRBJ2-1; D uncertain. From germline, CDR1 is MNHEY and CDR2 SVGEGT. The CDR3 spans 12 residues. Trimming cost V 8 bases and J 7 bases, with 12 bases left between them. The DNA for the CDR3 is TGTGCCAGCGGCCGAAAGTGGAATGAGCAGTTCTTC. Its protein is CASGRKWNEQFF.

This clonotype was picked up a small number of times. As DNA, the CDR3 is TGTGCCAGCAAGCTCCCTCCTCAGGGGGGGGAAGCTTTCTTT. Residues: CASKLPPQGGEAFF. The V gene is TRBV12-3 or TRBV12-4, the J gene TRBJ1-1, with 7 nucleotides matching TRBD1. J was trimmed by 8 bases and V by 7 bases; bases with no gene match: 13. CDR3 size: 14 residues.

The gene calls are TRBV27 and TRBJ1-1; D is unclear. V dropped 4 bases and J dropped 5 bases, with 14 bases sitting between them. The CDR3 consists of 14 residues. The germline CDR1 and CDR2 sequences are MNHEY and SMNVEV (reference sequence). CDR3: CASSSTERRTEAFF. For the CDR3, the DNA is TGTGCCAGCAGTTCAACAGAGAGGAGGACTGAAGCTTTCTTT.

There are a few counts of this clonotype. The rearrangement joins TRBV19 to TRBJ2-3; 13 bases line up with TRBD2. The CDR3 extends over 17 amino acids. CDR1 is LNHDA and CDR2 is SQIVND in the germline V gene (reference sequence). The V segment lost 3 bases and the J segment 2 bases; nucleotides outside the gene matches: 5. The DNA for the CDR3 is TGTGCCAGTAGTATGAGGACTAGCGGGGGCCTCACAGATACGCAGTATTTT. It specifies CASSMRTSGGLTDTQYF. The full variable domain, in which reference TRBV19 and TRBJ2-3 provide the parts outside the CDR3, is DGGITQSPKYLFRKEGQNVTLSCEQNLNHDAMYWYRQDPGQGLRLIYYSQIVNDFQKGDIAEGYSVSREKKESFPLTVTSAQKNPTAFYLCASSMRTSGGLTDTQYFGPGTRLTVL.

V and J are TRBV3-1 and TRBJ2-4, with 7 bases that match TRBD1. Germline assignment: CDR1 LGHDT and CDR2 YNNKEL (reference sequence). The CDR3 has 13 amino acids. V was clipped by 4 bases and J by 8 bases; unmatched bases: 5. CDR3 sequence: CASSPYQGDIQYF. The CDR3 nucleotides are TGTGCCAGCAGCCCGTATCAGGGGGACATTCAGTACTTC. The variable domain in full, completed from reference TRBV3-1 and TRBJ2-4, reads DTAVSQTPKYLVTQMGNDKSIKCEQNLGHDTMYWYKQDSKKFLKIMFSYNNKELIINETVPNRFSPKSPDKAHLNLHINSLELGDSAVYFCASSPYQGDIQYFGAGTRLSVL.

The V and J genes are TRBV28 and TRBJ2-3, with 8 positions matching TRBD2. The CDR3 sequence is 17 residues long. Looked up from germline, CDR1 is MDHEN and CDR2 is SYDVKM. V was pared by 7 bases and J by 1 base, with 13 bases of the junction left unmatched. Here the CDR3 DNA reads TGTGCCAGCATAGGCCCAGCGGGAGTCCGACGCACAGATACGCAGTATTTT. This encodes CASIGPAGVRRTDTQYF.

This clonotype was counted a few times. CDR3 DNA sequence: TGTGCCAGCAGCCAAGCCTTCGTCGGCGAGCAGTACTTC. The encoded protein is CASSQAFVGEQYF. V usage is TRBV4-2 and J usage is TRBJ2-7; no clear D gene. The CDR3 contains 13 residues. Germline CDR1 is LGHNA and CDR2 is YNFKEQ. V lost 1 base to trimming and J lost 6 bases, with 10 bases between them.

This chain links TRBV5-6 with TRBJ2-3; no firm D call. Trimming stripped 2 bases from V and 1 base from J, with 11 bases between. The CDR3 is 15 residues long. CDR1 is SGHDT and CDR2 is YYEEEE in the germline V gene. The CDR3: CASSFYSGGTDTQYF. As DNA, the CDR3 is TGTGCCAGCAGCTTTTATAGTGGGGGCACAGATACGCAGTATTTT.

V is TRBV7-9 and J is TRBJ2-3, with 9 bases aligning to TRBD2. The CDR3 runs to 15 residues. The germline V gene encodes CDR1 SEHNR and CDR2 FQNEAQ (reference sequence). V was clipped by 2 bases and J by 7 bases; unmatched bases: 7. CDR3 DNA: TGTGCCAGCAGCTTACGTCCTAGCGGGGCTTATACGCAGTATTTT. It codes for CASSLRPSGAYTQYF.

This clonotype has more than one count but fewer than ten. The chain links TRBV6-6 to TRBJ2-3, with 9 bases that match TRBD1. Trimming at V came to 2 bases and at J to 7 bases, leaving 7 bases not matched to a gene. The length of the CDR3 is 15 residues. Looked up from germline, CDR1 is MNHNY and CDR2 is SVGAGI (reference sequence). The CDR3 nucleotides are TGTGCCAGCAGTTACGGGGACAGGGATACGAATACGCAGTATTTT. Translation: CASSYGDRDTNTQYF.

The table lists this clonotype with a few counts. V and J are TRBV11-2 and TRBJ1-6; the match to TRBD1 covers 9 bases. Germline V gives CDR1 SGHAT, CDR2 FQNNGV. This CDR3 comprises 17 residues. V was clipped by 4 bases and J by 7 bases; unmatched bases: 11. This chain's CDR3 is CASSSKFGQGWNSPLHF. In DNA form, the CDR3 reads TGTGCCAGCAGCTCCAAATTTGGACAGGGGTGGAATTCACCCCTCCACTTT.

J is TRBJ2-5 and V is TRBV4-1; D not resolved. The DNA matches TRBJ2-7 better at its end, which makes the J call doubtful. The CDR3 is made up of 12 amino acids. Germline CDR1 and CDR2: MGHRA and YSYEKL. CDR3 sequence: CASSRPSTEQYF. The CDR3 DNA is TGCGCCAGCAGCCGGCCCTCGACCGAGCAGTACTTC.

The chain links TRBV24-1 to TRBJ2-3; D not resolved. The CDR3 consists of 12 residues. Germline V gene lookup returns CDR1 KGHDR and CDR2 SFDVKD. Trimming removed 4 bases at V and 6 bases at J, with 7 bases between. CDR3 in DNA: TGTGCCACCAGTGACCGAGAGGATACGCAGTATTTT. Amino acids: CATSDREDTQYF.

This clonotype was recorded at least ten times. The chain uses TRBV12-3 or TRBV12-4 and TRBJ2-7; D call uncertain. Trimming stripped 6 bases from V and 4 bases from J, with 19 bases between. There are 15 residues in the CDR3. The CDR3 here is CASSLGTAFQYEQYF. For the CDR3, the DNA is TGTGCCAGCAGCCTGGGTACGGCCTTCCAATACGAGCAGTACTTC.

This clonotype was counted many times. The rearrangement joins TRBV29-1 to TRBJ2-4, with D perhaps matching TRBD1 or TRBD2 (5 bases each). With 4 bases removed from V and 6 bases from J, the gap between germline ends came to 10 bases. The germline V gene encodes CDR1 SQVTM and CDR2 ANQGSEA. CDR3 length: 12 amino acids. The CDR3 sequence is CSVVTGLNIQYF. The CDR3 DNA is TGCAGCGTTGTTACGGGGCTAAACATTCAGTACTTC.

The chain employs TRBV5-1 and TRBJ2-3; D is perhaps TRBD2 (7 bases). CDR3 length: 15 residues. Between the trimmed V and J ends, which lost 1 base and 6 bases, there was a span of 15 bases. From germline, CDR1 is SGHRS and CDR2 YFSETQ. The CDR3 coding sequence is TGCGCCAGCAGCTTGTCGGCGGGGGCCCCGGATACGCAGTATTTT. Amino acids: CASSLSAGAPDTQYF. The variable domain in full, completed from reference TRBV5-1 and TRBJ2-3, reads KAGVTQTPRYLIKTRGQQVTLSCSPISGHRSVSWYQQTPGQGLQFLFEYFSETQRNKGNFPGRFSGRQFSNSRSEMNVSTLELGDSALYLCASSLSAGAPDTQYFGPGTRLTVL.